This T cell receptor beta chain was recovered during a study of monozygotic twins with inflammatory bowel disease. Using the 5' RACE reads, TCRdb records one entry per CDR3 protein without DNA. The table lists about 380,000 distinct CDR3 sequences. The receptor was derived from a human donor with ulcerative colitis or Crohn's disease, or a healthy co-twin of an affected twin (not recorded which). The sequencing input was blood.

CDR3 region: CASSHLGLAGSTDTQYF. This chain links TRBV3-1 with TRBJ2-3; TCRdb's assignment of TRBD2 cannot be checked, as there is no DNA. The germline CDR1 and CDR2 sequences are LGHDT and YNNKEL (reference sequence). The CDR3 is made up of 17 amino acids.